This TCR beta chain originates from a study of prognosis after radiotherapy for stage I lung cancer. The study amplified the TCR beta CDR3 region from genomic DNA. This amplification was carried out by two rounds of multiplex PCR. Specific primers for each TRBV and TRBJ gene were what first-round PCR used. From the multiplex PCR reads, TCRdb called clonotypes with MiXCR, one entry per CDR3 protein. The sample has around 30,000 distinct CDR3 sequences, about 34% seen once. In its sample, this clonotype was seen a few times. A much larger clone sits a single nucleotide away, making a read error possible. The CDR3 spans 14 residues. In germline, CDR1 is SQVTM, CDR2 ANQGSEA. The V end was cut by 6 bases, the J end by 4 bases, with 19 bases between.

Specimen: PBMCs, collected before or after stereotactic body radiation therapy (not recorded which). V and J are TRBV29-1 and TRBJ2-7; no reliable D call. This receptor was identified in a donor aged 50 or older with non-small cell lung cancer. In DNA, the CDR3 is TGCAGCGTGCAAGAGGACGGGTCGATGTACGAGCAGTACTTC. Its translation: CSVQEDGSMYEQYF.